Below are 25 T cell receptor beta chains sequenced from a single sample in a study of blood T cells in healthy people across ages. A second PCR, run for about 6 to 11 cycles, used a sample-barcoded 5' primer plus a J-beta primer mix. Each CDR3 protein gets one entry after TCRdb re-called the 5' RACE reads with MiXCR. The sample holds about 930,000 distinct CDR3 sequences; roughly 28% are singletons and the top ten take approximately 10%. In addition, the sample was reused for a study of T cells of mothers and their children.

The sequencing input was blood. The receptors here all came from a woman between 35 and 50 years old in good health.

This clonotype has just a few counts. V and J are TRBV2 and TRBJ2-4, with D perhaps TRBD1 (5 bases). CDR3 length: 14 amino acids. CDR1 and CDR2 from the germline V gene are SNHLY and FYNNEI. V lost 1 base and J lost 4, with 8 bases in between. The CDR3 is CASSEGTKKNIQYF. In DNA form, the CDR3 reads TGTGCCAGCAGTGAAGGGACAAAAAAAAACATTCAGTACTTC.

This clonotype has more than one count but fewer than ten. The V gene is TRBV27, the J gene TRBJ2-1; 10 nucleotides align to TRBD1. From germline, CDR1 is MNHEY and CDR2 SMNVEV (reference sequence). With 5 bases clipped from V and 2 bases from J, the junction kept 9 bases outside the gene matches. The CDR3 is made up of 17 amino acids. The CDR3 nucleotides are TGTGCCAGCAGTCGGTACTCCGGGACAGGGGCCTACAATGAGCAGTTCTTC. The encoded protein is CASSRYSGTGAYNEQFF.

Comments on this clonotype: Given a much more abundant clone one base away, this may be a read error. The chain has TRBV18 and TRBJ2-5, with no clear D. CDR1 is KGHSH and CDR2 is LQKENI in the germline V gene. CDR3 size: 13 residues. The V end lost 3 bases, the J end lost 1 base, and 6 bases lay between the germline ends. CDR3 region: CASSPSCQETQYF. CDR3 DNA: TGTGCCAGCTCACCTTCGTGCCAAGAGACCCAGTACTTC.

The chain joins TRBV7-2 to TRBJ1-2, with D possibly being TRBD1 (5 bases). CDR1 and CDR2 (germline): SGHTA, FQGNSA. The CDR3 runs 14 residues. V was trimmed by 1 base and J by 9 bases, leaving 15 bases between them. The CDR3 DNA is TGTGCCAGCAGCTTAGTAGGCGGTGAGGGACGCTACACCTTC. It is translated as CASSLVGGEGRYTF.

The V call is TRBV4-1, the J call TRBJ2-2; 7 positions agree with TRBD1. Germline CDR1 is MGHRA and CDR2 is YSYEKL. The CDR3 spans 16 residues. V gave up 4 bases and J gave up 5 bases; unmatched junction bases: 10. CDR3 protein: CASSPGAGGRTGELFF. The CDR3 DNA reads TGCGCCAGCAGCCCCGGGGCAGGGGGACGGACCGGGGAGCTGTTTTTT.

This clonotype was observed a few times. The chain joins TRBV24-1 to TRBJ1-2; a possible D gene is TRBD1 (5 bases). Between the trimmed V and J ends, which lost 4 bases and 5 bases, there was a span of 16 bases. CDR1 is KGHDR, CDR2 SFDVKD, per germline. The CDR3 is 15 residues long. For the CDR3, the DNA is TGTGCCACCAGTGACTCGGGGACGGCTAGGTATGGCTACACCTTC. This translates into CATSDSGTARYGYTF.

The CDR3 loop is CASSKEGIYQETQYF. The CDR3 DNA is TGTGCCAGTAGTAAGGAGGGAATTTACCAAGAGACCCAGTACTTC. The chain links TRBV19 to TRBJ2-5; TRBD2 might be the D (6 bases). This CDR3 comprises 15 residues. The germline gives CDR1 LNHDA, CDR2 SQIVND (reference sequence). The germline V and J ends were trimmed by 4 bases and 0 bases, with 12 bases remaining between them.

Worth noting for this clonotype: A read error may produce the germline difference seen at one junction end. The chain carries TRBV6-5 and TRBJ2-7; 11 bases line up with TRBD2. Gene TRBJ2-5 matches the end of the DNA better, so the J call may be wrong. CDR1 is MNHEY and CDR2 is SVGAGI in the germline V gene. The CDR3 sequence is 15 residues long. The CDR3 reads CAGRQLAGVRETQYF. The DNA of the CDR3 is TGTGCCGGCAGGCAACTAGCGGGGGTTCGCGAGACCCAGTACTTC.

This clonotype was counted only a few times. This rearrangement joins TRBV3-1 to TRBJ1-5, with 10 bases that match TRBD1. The CDR3 runs 19 residues. From germline, CDR1 is LGHDT and CDR2 YNNKEL (reference sequence). Unmatched junction bases numbered 15, after V lost 5 bases and J lost 2 bases. The CDR3 loop reads CASSALRDRGHGGNQPQHF. As DNA, the CDR3 is TGTGCCAGCAGCGCTCTCCGGGACAGGGGACATGGGGGCAATCAGCCCCAGCATTTT.

This clonotype has ten or more counts. A read error is possible here, since a much larger clone lies one base away. V gene TRBV29-1 combines with J gene TRBJ2-7, with no clear D. Trimming took off 4 bases at V and 7 bases at J, with 11 bases between the two ends. The germline CDR1 and CDR2 sequences are SQVTM and ANQGSEA. The CDR3 consists of 11 residues. The CDR3 nucleotides read TGCAGCGTTGGAAAGTACAATGAGCAGTACTTC. Protein: CSVGKYNEQYF.

This clonotype was counted at least ten times. V and J are TRBV5-1 and TRBJ1-5; 8 positions agree with TRBD1. This CDR3 has 18 residues. Germline loops: CDR1 SGHRS, CDR2 YFSETQ. V trimming: 0 bases; J trimming: 7 bases; junction bases outside the gene matches: 15. The DNA of the CDR3 is TGCGCCAGCAGCTTGGTGGGCTCCGGGACAGGTAATGACCAGCCCCAGCATTTT. Protein sequence: CASSLVGSGTGNDQPQHF.

This clonotype was counted a few times. The DNA is omitted, as the CDR3 cannot be located on it reliably, and the CDR3 follows TCRdb's listing. The V gene is TRBV7-2, the J gene TRBJ2-5; TRBD1 is the table's D call and was not checked against the DNA. Germline loops: CDR1 SGHTA, CDR2 FQGNSA. The length of the CDR3 is 16 amino acids, counting both ends. The CDR3 here is CASRSFVGQGTYERYF.

This clonotype was counted between two and nine times. The chain links TRBV5-1 to TRBJ1-2; 8 bases match TRBD1. V lost 0 bases and J lost 2; bases outside the gene matches: 6. CDR3 size: 16 residues. Germline-derived CDR1 and CDR2 are SGHRS and YFSETQ. CDR3 protein: CASSLEQGVSNYGYTF. Here the CDR3 DNA reads TGCGCCAGCAGCTTGGAACAGGGGGTTTCGAACTATGGCTACACCTTC.

In this sample, this clonotype turned up a few times. The chain recombines TRBV7-2 with TRBJ2-4; D might be TRBD2 (5 bases). The CDR3 spans 15 residues. The germline gives CDR1 SGHTA, CDR2 FQGNSA. V was trimmed by 5 bases and J by 0 bases, leaving 11 bases between them. CDR3 coding DNA: TGTGCCAGCAGCCACGGACTTATAGCCAAAAACATTCAGTACTTC. Protein: CASSHGLIAKNIQYF.

V and J are TRBV30 and TRBJ2-7; D may be TRBD1 or TRBD2 (5 bases each). The CDR3 runs 13 residues. Germline V gene data show CDR1 as GTSNPN and CDR2 as SVGIG (reference sequence). Trimming removed 2 bases from V and 7 bases from J, with 15 bases in between. In DNA form, the CDR3 reads TGTGCCTGGAGTACCGTTCGGGGCAATGAGCAGTACTTC. Its protein product is CAWSTVRGNEQYF.

As concerns this clonotype: This could be a read error, since a much larger clone is one nucleotide away. The chain is built from TRBV7-3 and TRBJ1-2, with 7 bases aligning to TRBD1. The length of the CDR3 is 18 residues. The V gene's germline CDR1 is SGHTA and CDR2 FQGTGA. V was pared by 1 base and J by 8 bases, with 19 bases of the junction left unmatched. CDR3 bases: TGTGCCAGCAGCTTAAGCAATTCGGATACGCAGGCAGGGGGAGGCTACACCTTC. Amino acids: CASSLSNSDTQAGGGYTF.

The chain recombines TRBV18 with TRBJ1-6; TRBD1 matches 7 bases. There are 16 residues in the CDR3. Losses at the gene ends were 8 bases for V and 0 bases for J; bases not matched to a gene: 7. Germline lookup yields CDR1 KGHSH and CDR2 LQKENI. CDR3 DNA: TGTGCCAGCGGACAGGTGTCAAGCTCCTATAATTCACCCCTCCACTTT. Protein: CASGQVSSSYNSPLHF. Variable domain in full (rest from reference TRBV18 and TRBJ1-6): NAGVMQNPRHLVRRRGQEARLRCSPMKGHSHVYWYRQLPEEGLKFMVYLQKENIIDESGMPKERFSAEFPKEGPSILRIQQVVRGDSAAYFCASGQVSSSYNSPLHFGNGTRLTVT.

V usage is TRBV28 and J usage is TRBJ1-5; TRBD1 aligns across 8 bases. The CDR3 has 14 residues. After removal of 5 bases from V and 9 bases from J, the junction contained 9 bases not matched to a gene. The germline CDR1 and CDR2 sequences are MDHEN and SYDVKM. CDR3 amino acids: CASSPRQGSRPQHF. For the CDR3, the DNA is TGTGCCAGCAGTCCAAGACAGGGGAGCCGGCCCCAGCATTTT.

Concerning this clonotype itself: This may stem from a read error, because a much larger clone lies one nucleotide away. The rearrangement uses TRBV7-2 and TRBJ2-5; D ambiguous. Trimming took off 5 bases at V and 11 bases at J, with 18 bases between the two ends. From germline, CDR1 is SGHTA and CDR2 FQGNSA. The CDR3 runs 13 residues. The CDR3 bases are TGTGCCAGCAGCCGACCCCCCTACGAGGAGCAGTACTTC. Translating gives CASSRPPYEEQYF.

As concerns this clonotype: Relative to the germline gene, one junction end is altered; a read error may explain this. This chain links TRBV5-1 with TRBJ1-2; D is undetermined. Germline CDR1 reads SGHRS; CDR2 reads YFSETQ. The CDR3 totals 13 residues. The CDR3 DNA follows: TGCGCCAGCAGCTTGGCGCACATGGATGGCTGCACCTTC. Protein: CASSLAHMDGCTF.

This clonotype was seen a handful of times. This chain joins TRBV12-3 or TRBV12-4 and TRBJ2-1; TRBD2 aligns across 7 bases. The CDR3 is 16 residues long. V lost 6 bases, J lost 2 bases, and 10 bases stayed unmatched. CDR3 sequence: CASSLGGDVTYNEQFF. Here the CDR3 DNA reads TGTGCCAGCAGCCTGGGGGGGGACGTTACCTACAATGAGCAGTTCTTC.

The chain couples TRBV19 to TRBJ1-2, with D possibly TRBD1 on 5 matching bases. V lost 5 bases, J lost 2 bases, and 15 bases lay in between. Germline CDR1 LNHDA, CDR2 SQIVND (reference sequence). This CDR3 has 15 amino acids. The DNA for the CDR3 is TGTGCCAGTAGTTCTGCCGGGACGCTGAACTATGGCTACACCTTC. Its translation is CASSSAGTLNYGYTF.

The chain joins TRBV7-9 to TRBJ1-1; possible D gene TRBD1, 6 bases. V shed 3 bases and J shed 0 bases, with 11 bases lying between them. Germline values: CDR1 SEHNR, CDR2 FQNEAQ (reference sequence). This CDR3 contains 15 residues. Written as DNA, the CDR3 is TGTGCCAGCAGCTTGGGGGGCCCAATGAACACTGAAGCTTTCTTT. This translates into CASSLGGPMNTEAFF.

This clonotype has a single count. A clone one base away is much larger, so this may be a read error. The chain recombines TRBV5-1 with TRBJ1-2; tentative D call: TRBD1 (6 bases). Germline CDR1 reads SGHRS; CDR2 reads YFSETQ. This CDR3 region has 14 residues. The CDR3 sequence: CTSSPDSQSYGYTF. CDR3 bases: TGCACCAGCAGCCCGGACAGTCAGAGCTATGGCTACACCTTC.

This chain connects TRBV6-5 to TRBJ2-3; 9 nucleotides agree with TRBD2. Germline CDR1 and CDR2: MNHEY and SVGAGI. The CDR3 sequence is 18 residues long. V lost 1 base, J lost 1 base, and 9 bases stayed unmatched. CDR3 in amino acids: CASSYYELSGGGTDTQYF. CDR3 coding DNA: TGTGCCAGCAGTTACTACGAGCTTAGCGGGGGAGGCACAGATACGCAGTATTTT.